This TCR beta chain was captured in a study of blood T cell repertoires in COVID-19. Clones were read by immunoSEQ multiplex PCR, and TCRdb kept only the in-frame ones, dropping some. This table holds around 480,000 clones, 88% found once. Germline CDR1 reads SGHNT; CDR2 reads YYREEE (reference sequence). V dropped 0 bases and J dropped 1 base, with 10 bases sitting between them. CDR3 length: 15 amino acids. Sequences were obtained from peripheral blood. The chain combines TRBV5-4 with TRBJ1-1; D is ambiguous. This receptor was obtained from a woman aged 45-60 years with COVID-19, enrolled during active disease. The CDR3 is CASSLVAATNTEAFF. The CDR3 DNA reads as TGTGCCAGCAGCTTGGTTGCAGCGACGAACACTGAAGCTTTCTTT.